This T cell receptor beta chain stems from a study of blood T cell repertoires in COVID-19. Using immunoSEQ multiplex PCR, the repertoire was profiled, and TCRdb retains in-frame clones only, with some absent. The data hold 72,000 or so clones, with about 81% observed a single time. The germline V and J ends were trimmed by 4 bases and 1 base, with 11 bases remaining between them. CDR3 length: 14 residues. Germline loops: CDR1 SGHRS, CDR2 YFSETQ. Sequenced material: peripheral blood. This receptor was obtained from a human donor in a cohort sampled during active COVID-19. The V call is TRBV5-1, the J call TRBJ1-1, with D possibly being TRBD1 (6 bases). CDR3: CASSLGQQNTEAFF. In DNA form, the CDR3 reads TGCGCCAGCAGCCTCGGACAGCAGAACACTGAAGCTTTCTTT.